A single T cell receptor (beta chain) is shown here with its context. The identical CDR3 is also encoded by other nucleotide sequences in the sample. Looked up from germline, CDR1 is SGHAT and CDR2 is FQNNGV. V was clipped by 5 bases and J by 0 bases; unmatched bases: 3. The CDR3 loop spans 15 amino acids. The entry originates in a study of blood T cell repertoires in COVID-19. Enrollees, roughly 18 to 90 years old, lived in about two dozen US areas. The data were produced by immunoSEQ multiplex PCR, yet TCRdb's version contains in-frame clones alone and is incomplete. The table shows roughly 140,000 clones, with 70% to 85% occurring only once.

Sequenced material: PBMCs or T cells enriched from blood (not recorded which). The clonotype comes from a woman under 30 who had been exposed to COVID-19. V usage is TRBV11-2 and J usage is TRBJ2-1, with 8 bases that match TRBD1. The CDR3 spells CASSPGTGSYNEQFF. The CDR3 nucleotides read TGTGCCAGCAGCCCCGGGACAGGCTCCTACAATGAGCAGTTCTTC.